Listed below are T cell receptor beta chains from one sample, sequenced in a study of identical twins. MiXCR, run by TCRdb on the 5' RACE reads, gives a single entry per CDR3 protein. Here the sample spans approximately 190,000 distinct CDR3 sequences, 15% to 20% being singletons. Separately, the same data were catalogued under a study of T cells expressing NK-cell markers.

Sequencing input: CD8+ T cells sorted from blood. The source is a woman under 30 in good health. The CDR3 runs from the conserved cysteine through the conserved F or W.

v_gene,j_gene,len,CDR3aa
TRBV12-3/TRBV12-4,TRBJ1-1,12,CASSFSDTEAFF
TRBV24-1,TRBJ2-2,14,CATSDWDSTGELFF
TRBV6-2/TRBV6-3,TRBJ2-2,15,CASSYVGRGTGELFF
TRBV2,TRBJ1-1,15,CASGDLQGKGTEAFF
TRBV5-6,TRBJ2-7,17,CASSGWEKGSSSYEQYF
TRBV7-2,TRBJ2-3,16,CASSDPGQGVGDTQYF
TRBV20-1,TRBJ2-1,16,CSAIPTSGSSYNEQFF
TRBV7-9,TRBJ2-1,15,CASRPTGVEYNEQFF
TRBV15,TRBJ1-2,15,CATSKRQGTYYGYTF
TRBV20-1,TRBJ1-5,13,CSAKEGGREPQHF
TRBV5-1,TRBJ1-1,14,CASSWALGGTEAFF
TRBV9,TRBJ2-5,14,CASSGGVSEGTQYF
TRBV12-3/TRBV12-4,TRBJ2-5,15,CASSLSAGGQETQYF
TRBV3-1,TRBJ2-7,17,CASSLLHPGSSSYEQYF
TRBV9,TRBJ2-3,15,CASSPEGWSTDTQYF
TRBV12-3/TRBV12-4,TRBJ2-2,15,CASTHTSGGGGELFF
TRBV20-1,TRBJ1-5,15,CSASWGYYSNQPQHF
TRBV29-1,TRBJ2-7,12,CSVGLSSYEQYF
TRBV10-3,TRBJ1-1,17,CAISPLNKKGLNTEAFF
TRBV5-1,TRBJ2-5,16,CASSLLGARGRETQYF
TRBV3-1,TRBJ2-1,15,CASSQDRAGYNEQFF
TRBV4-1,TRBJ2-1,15,CASSQEASGGDEQFF
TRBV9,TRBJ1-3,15,CASSVVGSSGNTIYF
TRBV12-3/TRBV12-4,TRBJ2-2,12,CASSLDSGELFF
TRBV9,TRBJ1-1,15,CASSGRTGANTEAFF
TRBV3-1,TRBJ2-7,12,CASSSLGHEQYF
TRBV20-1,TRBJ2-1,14,CSARAAGGGNEQFF
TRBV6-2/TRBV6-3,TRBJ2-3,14,CASQSGLRTDTQYF
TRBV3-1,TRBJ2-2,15,CASSQVDGGAGELFF
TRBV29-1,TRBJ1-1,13,CSVELRMNTEAFF
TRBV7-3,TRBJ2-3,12,CASSEFTDTQYF
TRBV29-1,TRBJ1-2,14,CSVEGDRGFYGYTF
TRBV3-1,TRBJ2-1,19,CASSRGTSGSNGVYNEQFF
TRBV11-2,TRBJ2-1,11,CASSLGGGQFF
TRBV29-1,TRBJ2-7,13,CSVGLGSTYEQYF
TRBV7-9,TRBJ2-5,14,CASSLGLTQETQYF
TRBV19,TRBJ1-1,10,CASSDGRAFF
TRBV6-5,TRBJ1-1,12,CASSNPNTEAFF
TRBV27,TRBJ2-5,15,CASSILAGGRETQYF
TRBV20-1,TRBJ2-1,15,CSAKPTSGSRDEQFF
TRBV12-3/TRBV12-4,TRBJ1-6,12,CASSTGIEPLHF